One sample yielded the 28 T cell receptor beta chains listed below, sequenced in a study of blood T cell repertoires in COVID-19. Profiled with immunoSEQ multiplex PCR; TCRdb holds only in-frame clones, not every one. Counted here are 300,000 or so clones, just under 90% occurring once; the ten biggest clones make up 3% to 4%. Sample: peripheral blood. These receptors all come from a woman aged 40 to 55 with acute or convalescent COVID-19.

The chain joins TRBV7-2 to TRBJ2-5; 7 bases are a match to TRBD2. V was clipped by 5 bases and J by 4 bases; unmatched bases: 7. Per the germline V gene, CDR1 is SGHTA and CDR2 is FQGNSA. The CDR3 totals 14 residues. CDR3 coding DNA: TGTGCCAGCAGCCTCCAGACTAGCAGAGAGACCCAGTACTTC. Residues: CASSLQTSRETQYF. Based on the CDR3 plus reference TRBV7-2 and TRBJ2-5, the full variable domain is GAGVSQSPSNKVTEKGKDVELRCDPISGHTALYWYRQSLGQGLEFLIYFQGNSAPDKSGLPSDRFSAERTGGSVSTLTIQRTQQEDSAVYLCASSLQTSRETQYFGPGTRLLVL.

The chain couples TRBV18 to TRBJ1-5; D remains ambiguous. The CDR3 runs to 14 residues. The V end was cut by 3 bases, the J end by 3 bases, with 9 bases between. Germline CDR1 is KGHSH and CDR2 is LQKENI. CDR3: CASSPWRDNQPQHF. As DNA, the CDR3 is TGTGCCAGCTCACCGTGGAGGGACAATCAGCCCCAGCATTTT.

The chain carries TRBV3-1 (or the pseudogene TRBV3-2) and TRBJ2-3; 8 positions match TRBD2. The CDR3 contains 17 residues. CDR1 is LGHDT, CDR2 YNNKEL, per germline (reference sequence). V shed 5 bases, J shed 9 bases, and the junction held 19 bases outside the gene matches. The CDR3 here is CASSSQGSGGRRGTQYF. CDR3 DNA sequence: TGTGCCAGCAGCTCCCAGGGAAGCGGGGGCCGGCGTGGGACGCAGTATTTT.

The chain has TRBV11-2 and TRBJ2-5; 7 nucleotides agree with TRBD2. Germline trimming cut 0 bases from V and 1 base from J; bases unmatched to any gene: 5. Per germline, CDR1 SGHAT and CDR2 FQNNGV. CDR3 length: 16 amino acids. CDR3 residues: CASSLDSLAAQETQYF. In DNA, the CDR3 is TGTGCCAGCAGCTTAGACTCTCTAGCGGCCCAAGAGACCCAGTACTTC.

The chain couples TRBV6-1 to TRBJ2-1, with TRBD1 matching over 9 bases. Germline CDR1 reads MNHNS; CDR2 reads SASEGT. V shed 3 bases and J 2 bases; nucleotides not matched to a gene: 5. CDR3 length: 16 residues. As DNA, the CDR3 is TGTGCCAGCAGTGATCAGACAGGGGGTACCTACAATGAGCAGTTCTTC. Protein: CASSDQTGGTYNEQFF.

This CDR3 is CASSYPGQGGNEQFF. Here the CDR3 DNA reads TGTGCCAGCAGTTACCCAGGACAGGGCGGAAATGAGCAGTTCTTC. The rearrangement links TRBV6-6 to TRBJ2-1, with 8 bases aligning to TRBD1. V trimming: 2 bases; J trimming: 7 bases; junction bases outside the gene matches: 7. The CDR3 extends over 15 amino acids. Germline V lookup: CDR1 MNHNY, CDR2 SVGAGI (reference sequence).

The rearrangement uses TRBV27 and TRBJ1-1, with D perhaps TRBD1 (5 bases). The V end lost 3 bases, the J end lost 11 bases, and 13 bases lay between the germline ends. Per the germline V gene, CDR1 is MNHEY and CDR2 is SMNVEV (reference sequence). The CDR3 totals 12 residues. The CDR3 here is CASSLTGGGAFF. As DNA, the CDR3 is TGTGCCAGCAGTTTGACGGGGGGAGGGGCTTTCTTT.

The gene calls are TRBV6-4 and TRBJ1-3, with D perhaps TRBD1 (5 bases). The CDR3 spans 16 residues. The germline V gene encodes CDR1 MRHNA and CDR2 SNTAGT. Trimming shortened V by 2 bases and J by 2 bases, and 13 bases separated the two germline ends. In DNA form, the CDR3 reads TGTGCCAGCAGTGACGTGGCAGGGCTACCTGGAAACACCATATATTTT. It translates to CASSDVAGLPGNTIYF.

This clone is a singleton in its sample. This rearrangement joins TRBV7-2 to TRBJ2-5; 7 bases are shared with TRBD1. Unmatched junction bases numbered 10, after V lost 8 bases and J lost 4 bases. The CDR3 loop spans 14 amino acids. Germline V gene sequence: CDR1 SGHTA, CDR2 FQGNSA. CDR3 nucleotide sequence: TGTGCCAGCCGACTACAGGGGTCACCAGAGACCCAGTACTTC. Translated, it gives CASRLQGSPETQYF.

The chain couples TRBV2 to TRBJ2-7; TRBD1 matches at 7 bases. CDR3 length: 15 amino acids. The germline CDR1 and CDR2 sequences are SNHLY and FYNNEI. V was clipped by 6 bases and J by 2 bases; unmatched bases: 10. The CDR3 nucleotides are TGTGCCAGCAGAAGAGACAGGGCCGAAACCTACGAGCAGTACGTC. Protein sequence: CASRRDRAETYEQYV.

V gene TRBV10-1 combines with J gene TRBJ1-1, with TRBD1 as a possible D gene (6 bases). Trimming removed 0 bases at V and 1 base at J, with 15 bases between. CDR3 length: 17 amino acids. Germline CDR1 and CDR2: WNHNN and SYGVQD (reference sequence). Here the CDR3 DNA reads TGCGCCAGCAGTGAGTCAAGTGGACAGCCAAAGAACACTGAAGCTTTCTTT. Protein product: CASSESSGQPKNTEAFF.

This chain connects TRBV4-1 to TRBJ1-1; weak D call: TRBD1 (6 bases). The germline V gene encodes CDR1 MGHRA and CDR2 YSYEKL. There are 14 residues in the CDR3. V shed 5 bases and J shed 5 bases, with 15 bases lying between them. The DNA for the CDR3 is TGCGCCAGCAGCGGAATTGTGGGGGCTACTGAAGCTTTCTTT. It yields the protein CASSGIVGATEAFF.

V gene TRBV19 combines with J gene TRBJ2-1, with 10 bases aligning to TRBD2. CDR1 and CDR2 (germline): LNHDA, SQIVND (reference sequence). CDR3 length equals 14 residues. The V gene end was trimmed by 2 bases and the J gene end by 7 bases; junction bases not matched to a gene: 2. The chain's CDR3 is CASSISGGANEQFF. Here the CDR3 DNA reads TGTGCCAGTAGTATAAGCGGGGGGGCGAATGAGCAGTTCTTC.

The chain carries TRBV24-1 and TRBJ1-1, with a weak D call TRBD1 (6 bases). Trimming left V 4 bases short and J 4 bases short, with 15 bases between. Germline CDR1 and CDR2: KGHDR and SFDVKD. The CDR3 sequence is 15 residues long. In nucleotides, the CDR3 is TGTGCCACCAGTGACCCGACAGGCGGGAGCACTGAAGCTTTCTTT. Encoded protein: CATSDPTGGSTEAFF.

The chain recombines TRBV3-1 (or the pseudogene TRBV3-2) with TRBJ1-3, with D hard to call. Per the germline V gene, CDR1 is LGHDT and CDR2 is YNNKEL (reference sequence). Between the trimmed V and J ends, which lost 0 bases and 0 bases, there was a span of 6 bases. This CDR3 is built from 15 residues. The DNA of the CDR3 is TGTGCCAGCAGCCAAGATGACACCTCTGGAAACACCATATATTTT. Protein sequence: CASSQDDTSGNTIYF.

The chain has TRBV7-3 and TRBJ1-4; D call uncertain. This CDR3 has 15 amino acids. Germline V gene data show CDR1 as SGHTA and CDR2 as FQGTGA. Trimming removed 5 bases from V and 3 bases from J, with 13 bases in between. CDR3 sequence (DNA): TGTGCCAGCAGCCCTACGGGGAGTGCTAATGAAAAACTGTTTTTT. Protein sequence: CASSPTGSANEKLFF.

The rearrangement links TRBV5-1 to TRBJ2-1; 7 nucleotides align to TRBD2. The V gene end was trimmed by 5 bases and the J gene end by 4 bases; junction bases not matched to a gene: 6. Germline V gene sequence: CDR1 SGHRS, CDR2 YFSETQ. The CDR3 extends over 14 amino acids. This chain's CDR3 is CASSSAGVYNEQFF. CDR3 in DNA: TGCGCCAGCAGTTCCGCGGGGGTGTACAATGAGCAGTTCTTC.

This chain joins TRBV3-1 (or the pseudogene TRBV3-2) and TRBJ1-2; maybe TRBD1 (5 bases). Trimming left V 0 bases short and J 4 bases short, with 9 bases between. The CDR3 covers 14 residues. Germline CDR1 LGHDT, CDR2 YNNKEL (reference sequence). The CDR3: CASSQDSTVYGYTF. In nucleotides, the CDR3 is TGTGCCAGCAGCCAAGATTCGACAGTCTATGGCTACACCTTC.

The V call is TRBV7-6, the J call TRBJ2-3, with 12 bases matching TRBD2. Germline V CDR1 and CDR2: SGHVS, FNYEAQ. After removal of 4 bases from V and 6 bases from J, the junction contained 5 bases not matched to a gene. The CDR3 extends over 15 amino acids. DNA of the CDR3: TGTGCCAGCAGCTCCCCTAGCGGGGGGGCGGATACGCAGTATTTT. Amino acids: CASSSPSGGADTQYF.

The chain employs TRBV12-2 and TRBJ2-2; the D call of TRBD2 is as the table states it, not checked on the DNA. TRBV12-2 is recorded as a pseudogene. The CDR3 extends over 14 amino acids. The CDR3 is CASSGGSYTGELFF. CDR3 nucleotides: TGTGCAAGTAGCGGGGGCTCGTACACCGGGGAGCTGTTTTTT.

CDR3 in DNA: TGTGCCAGCAGCTCGGACAGGGCCACACCCCTCCACTTT. It translates to CASSSDRATPLHF. This chain joins TRBV11-2 and TRBJ1-6; 8 bases are shared with TRBD1. The V and J ends lost 4 bases and 11 bases, in that order; junction bases with no gene match: 4. Per germline, CDR1 SGHAT and CDR2 FQNNGV. The CDR3 runs to 13 residues.

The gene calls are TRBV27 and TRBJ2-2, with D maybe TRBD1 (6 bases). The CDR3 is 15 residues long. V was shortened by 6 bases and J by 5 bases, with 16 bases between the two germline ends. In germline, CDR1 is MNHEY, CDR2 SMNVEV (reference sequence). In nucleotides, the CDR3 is TGTGCCAGCAGCGTCTCGGACAGAACGACCGGGGAGCTGTTTTTT. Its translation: CASSVSDRTTGELFF.

The CDR3 coding sequence is TGTGCCAGCAGTTACGGGCAGGGTTACTATGGCTACACCTTC. The encoded protein is CASSYGQGYYGYTF. The chain recombines TRBV6-5 with TRBJ1-2, with a possible D match to TRBD1 (5 bases). Germline CDR1 is MNHEY and CDR2 is SVGAGI. The CDR3 loop spans 14 amino acids. Trimming left V 2 bases short and J 3 bases short, with 10 bases between.

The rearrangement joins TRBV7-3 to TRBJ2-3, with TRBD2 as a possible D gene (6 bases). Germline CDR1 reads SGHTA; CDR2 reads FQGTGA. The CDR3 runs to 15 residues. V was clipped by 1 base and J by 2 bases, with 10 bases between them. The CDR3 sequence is CASSLSGGFTDTQYF. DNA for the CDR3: TGTGCCAGCAGCTTAAGTGGGGGGTTCACAGATACGCAGTATTTT.

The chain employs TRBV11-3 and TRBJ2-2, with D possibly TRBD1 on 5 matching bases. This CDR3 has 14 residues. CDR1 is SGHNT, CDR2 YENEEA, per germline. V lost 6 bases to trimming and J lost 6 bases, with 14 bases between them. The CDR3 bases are TGTGCCAGCAGACCCCACACAGGCCCCGGGGAGCTGTTTTTT. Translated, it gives CASRPHTGPGELFF.

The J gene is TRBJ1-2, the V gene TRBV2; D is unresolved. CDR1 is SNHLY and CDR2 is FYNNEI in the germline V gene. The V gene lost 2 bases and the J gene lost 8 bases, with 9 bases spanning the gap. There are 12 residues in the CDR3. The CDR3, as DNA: TGTGCCAGCAGTGAAAACGGGAGGGGCTACACCTTC. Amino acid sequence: CASSENGRGYTF.

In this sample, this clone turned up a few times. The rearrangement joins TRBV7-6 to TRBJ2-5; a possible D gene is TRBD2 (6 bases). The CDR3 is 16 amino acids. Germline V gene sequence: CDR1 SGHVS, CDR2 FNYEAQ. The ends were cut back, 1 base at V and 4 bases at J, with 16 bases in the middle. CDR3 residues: CASSLGPGSYPETQYF. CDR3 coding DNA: TGTGCCAGCAGCTTAGGACCCGGGAGCTACCCAGAGACCCAGTACTTC. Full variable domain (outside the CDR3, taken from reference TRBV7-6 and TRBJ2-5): GAGVSQSPRYKVTKRGQDVALRCDPISGHVSLYWYRQALGQGPEFLTYFNYEAQQDKSGLPNDRFSAERPEGSISTLTIQRTEQRDSAMYRCASSLGPGSYPETQYFGPGTRLLVL.

The CDR3 sequence is CASSPVGLAGARSTGELFF. CDR3 DNA: TGTGCCAGCAGTCCGGTGGGACTAGCGGGGGCCCGAAGCACCGGGGAGCTGTTTTTT. The J gene is TRBJ2-2, the V gene TRBV11-2; 14 bases are shared with TRBD2. This CDR3 is built from 19 residues. Germline-derived CDR1 and CDR2 are SGHAT and FQNNGV. The V segment lost 6 bases and the J segment 4 bases; nucleotides outside the gene matches: 13.